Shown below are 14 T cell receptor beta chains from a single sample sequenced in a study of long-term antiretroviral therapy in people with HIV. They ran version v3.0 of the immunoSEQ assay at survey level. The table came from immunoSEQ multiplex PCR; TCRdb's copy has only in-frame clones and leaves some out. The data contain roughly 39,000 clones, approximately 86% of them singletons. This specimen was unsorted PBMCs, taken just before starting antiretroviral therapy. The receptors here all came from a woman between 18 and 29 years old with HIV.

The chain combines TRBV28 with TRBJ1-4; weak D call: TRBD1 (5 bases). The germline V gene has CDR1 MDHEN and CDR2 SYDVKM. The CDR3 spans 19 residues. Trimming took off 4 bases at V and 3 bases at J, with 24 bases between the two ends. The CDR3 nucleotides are TGTGCCAGCAGTTCAAGGGCGGGGGTGGAGGAAGGGGCTAATGAAAAACTGTTTTTT. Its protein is CASSSRAGVEEGANEKLFF. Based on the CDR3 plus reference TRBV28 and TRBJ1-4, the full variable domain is DVKVTQSSRYLVKRTGEKVFLECVQDMDHENMFWYRQDPGLGLRLIYFSYDVKMKEKGDIPEGYSVSREKKERFSLILESASTNQTSMYLCASSSRAGVEEGANEKLFFGSGTQLSVL.

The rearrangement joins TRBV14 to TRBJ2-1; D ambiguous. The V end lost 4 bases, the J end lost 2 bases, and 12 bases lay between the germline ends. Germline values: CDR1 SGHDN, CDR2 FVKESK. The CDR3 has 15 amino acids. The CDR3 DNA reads TGTGCCAGCAGCCCCTGGGCGGCCGCCTACAATGAGCAGTTCTTC. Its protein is CASSPWAAAYNEQFF. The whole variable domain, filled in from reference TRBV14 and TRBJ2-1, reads EAGVTQFPSHSVIEKGQTVTLRCDPISGHDNLYWYRRVMGKEIKFLLHFVKESKQDESGMPNNRFLAERTGGTYSTLKVQPAELEDSGVYFCASSPWAAAYNEQFFGPGTRLTVL.

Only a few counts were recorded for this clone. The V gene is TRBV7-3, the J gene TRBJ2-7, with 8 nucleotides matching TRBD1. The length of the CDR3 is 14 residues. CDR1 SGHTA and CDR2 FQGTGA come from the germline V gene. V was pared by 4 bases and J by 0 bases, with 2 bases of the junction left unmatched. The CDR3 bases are TGTGCCAGCAGCTCGACAGGGGACTCCTACGAGCAGTACTTC. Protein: CASSSTGDSYEQYF.

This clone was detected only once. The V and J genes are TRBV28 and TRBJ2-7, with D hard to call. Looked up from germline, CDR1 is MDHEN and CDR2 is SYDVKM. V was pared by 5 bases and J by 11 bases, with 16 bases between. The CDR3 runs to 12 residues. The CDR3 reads CASSPPSRSEYF. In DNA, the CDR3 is TGTGCCAGCAGTCCCCCGTCCCGGTCGGAGTACTTC.

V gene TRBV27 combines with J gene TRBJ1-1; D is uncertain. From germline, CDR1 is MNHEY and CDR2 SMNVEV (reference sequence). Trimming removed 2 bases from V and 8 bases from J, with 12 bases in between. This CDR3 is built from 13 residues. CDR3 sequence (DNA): TGTGCCAGCAGTTTAACTGGGGTATCCGAAGCTTTCTTT. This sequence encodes CASSLTGVSEAFF.

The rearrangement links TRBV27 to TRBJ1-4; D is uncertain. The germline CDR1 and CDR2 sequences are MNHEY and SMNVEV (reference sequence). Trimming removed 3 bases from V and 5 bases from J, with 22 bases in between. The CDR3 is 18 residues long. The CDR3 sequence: CASSFGIVSQALNEKLFF. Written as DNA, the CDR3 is TGTGCCAGCAGTTTTGGGATCGTGTCTCAAGCCCTAAATGAAAAACTGTTTTTT.

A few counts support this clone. The CDR3 region is CASSLEGGNNEKLFF. CDR3 DNA: TGTGCCAGCAGCTTAGAAGGAGGAAACAATGAAAAACTGTTTTTT. J is TRBJ1-4 and V is TRBV7-9; D is unresolved. Germline V gene lookup returns CDR1 SEHNR and CDR2 FQNEAQ (reference sequence). The V end lost 1 base, the J end lost 5 bases, and 11 bases lay between the germline ends. The CDR3 has 15 residues.

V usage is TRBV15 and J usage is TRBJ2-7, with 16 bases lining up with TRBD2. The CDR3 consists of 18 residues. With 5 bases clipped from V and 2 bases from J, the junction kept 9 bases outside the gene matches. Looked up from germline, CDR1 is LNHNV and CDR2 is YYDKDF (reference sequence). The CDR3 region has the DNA TGTGCCACCAGCTTGGGACTAGCGGGAGGGCCTAGGCCCTACGAGCAGTACTTC. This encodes CATSLGLAGGPRPYEQYF.

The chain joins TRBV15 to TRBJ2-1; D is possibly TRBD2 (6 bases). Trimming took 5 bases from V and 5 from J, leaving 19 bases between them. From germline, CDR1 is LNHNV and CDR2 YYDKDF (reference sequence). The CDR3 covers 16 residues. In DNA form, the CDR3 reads TGTGCCACCAGCCCCACGGGCCCGGGACTCAACAATGAGCAGTTCTTC. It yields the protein CATSPTGPGLNNEQFF.

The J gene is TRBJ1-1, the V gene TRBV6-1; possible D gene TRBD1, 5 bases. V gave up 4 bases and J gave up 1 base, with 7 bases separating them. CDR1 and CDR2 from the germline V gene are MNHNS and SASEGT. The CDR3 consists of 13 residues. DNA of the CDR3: TGTGCCAGCAGTGCGGGGACGAACACTGAAGCTTTCTTT. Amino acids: CASSAGTNTEAFF.

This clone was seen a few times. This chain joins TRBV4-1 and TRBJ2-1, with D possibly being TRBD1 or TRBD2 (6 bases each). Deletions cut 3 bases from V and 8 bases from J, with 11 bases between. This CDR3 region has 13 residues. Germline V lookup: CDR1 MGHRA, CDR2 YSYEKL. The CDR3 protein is CASSQGGLDEQFF. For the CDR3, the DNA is TGCGCCAGCAGCCAGGGGGGCTTAGATGAGCAGTTCTTC.

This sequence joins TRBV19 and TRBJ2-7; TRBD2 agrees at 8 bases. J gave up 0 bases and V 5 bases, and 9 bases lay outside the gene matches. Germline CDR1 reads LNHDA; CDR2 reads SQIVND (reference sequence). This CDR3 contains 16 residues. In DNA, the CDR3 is TGTGCCAGTAGTCCCTCGGGACTAGTTAACTCCTACGAGCAGTACTTC. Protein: CASSPSGLVNSYEQYF.

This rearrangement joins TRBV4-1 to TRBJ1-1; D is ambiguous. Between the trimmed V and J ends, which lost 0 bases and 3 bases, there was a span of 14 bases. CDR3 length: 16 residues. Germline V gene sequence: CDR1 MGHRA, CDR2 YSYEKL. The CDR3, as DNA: TGCGCCAGCAGCCAAGACTTTCGCAGGTCCTACACTGAAGCTTTCTTT. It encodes CASSQDFRRSYTEAFF.

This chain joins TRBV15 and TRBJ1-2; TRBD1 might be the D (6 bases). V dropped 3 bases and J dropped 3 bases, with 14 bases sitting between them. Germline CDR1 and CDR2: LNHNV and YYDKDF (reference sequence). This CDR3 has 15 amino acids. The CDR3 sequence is CATSRLQGRDYGYTF. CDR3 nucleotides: TGTGCCACCAGCAGGCTACAGGGACGCGACTATGGCTACACCTTC. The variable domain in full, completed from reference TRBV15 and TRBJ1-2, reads DAMVIQNPRYQVTQFGKPVTLSCSQTLNHNVMYWYQQKSSQAPKLLFHYYDKDFNNEADTPDNFQSRRPNTSFCFLDIRSPGLGDTAMYLCATSRLQGRDYGYTFGSGTRLTVV.